The sequence of this T cell receptor beta chain was determined in a study of molecular identifiers for immune sequencing clone quantification. Previously described methods and listed TCR primers produced bulk TCR libraries. Each CDR3 protein is one row after TCRdb ran MiXCR on the PCR reads. This sample carries just under 650,000 distinct CDR3 sequences, just under 20% of them seen once, and the ten largest clones take roughly 0.85%. Whole-study findings and limits: Spiked Jurkat TCR RNA equivalent to one cell reportedly surfaced among roughly 1 million naive cells. Because of identical TCR molecules sharing a barcode, sizes of highly expanded clones could be underestimated.

V shed 5 bases, J shed 0 bases, and the junction held 3 bases outside the gene matches. CDR3 length: 16 residues. Per germline, CDR1 SGHAT and CDR2 FQNNGV. Naive CD8 T cells underwent sorting with the CD8+CD4-CCR7+CD45RA+ definition. This clonotype was seen many times. Its antigen is undetermined. The chain couples TRBV11-2 to TRBJ2-5; 13 bases agree with TRBD2. This sequence was found in a human donor in good health. Some libraries in this study had Jurkat cell RNA spiked in. Sequenced sample: naive CD8+ T cells from blood, with Jurkat cell RNA spiked in. The subset here: FACS-sorted CD8+CD4-CCR7+CD45RA+ naive T cells. CDR3 DNA sequence: TGTGCCAGCAGCCCGGGACTAGCGGGGTACCAAGAGACCCAGTACTTC. Its protein product is CASSPGLAGYQETQYF. Full variable domain (rest looked up from reference TRBV11-2 and TRBJ2-5): EAGVAQSPRYKIIEKRQSVAFWCNPISGHATLYWYQQILGQGPKLLIQFQNNGVVDDSQLPKDRFSAERLKGVDSTLKIQPAKLEDSAVYLCASSPGLAGYQETQYFGPGTRLLVL.